Listed below are T cell receptor beta chains from one sample, sequenced in a study of cytomegalovirus exposure and HLA in healthy donors. Method: immunoSEQ multiplex PCR; TCRdb's copy keeps in-frame clones and lacks some. The repertoire holds about 88,000 clones, just under 70% seen once, with 2.5% to 3% in the top ten. Input material: PBMCs. These receptors originate from a man aged 50-59 years in good health and CMV-seronegative. Each CDR3 is given with its conserved first and last residue. A D gene is named only where the DNA matches it firmly. Part of the rows lack a size; the others show once, few, many or a class for expanded clones.

-,-,TRBV4-2,TRBJ1-2,TGTGCCAGCAGCCAAGAACTTAGGCAGGTCTATGGCTACACCTTC,CASSQELRQVYGYTF
-,TRBD1,TRBV7-9,TRBJ2-2,TGTGCCAGCAGATCCACAGGGGCCGGGGAGCTGTTTTTT,CASRSTGAGELFF
-,-,TRBV5-8,TRBJ1-4,TGTGCCAGCAGCTTGGAACATGGGGCGGCCTCTAATGAAAAACTGTTTTTT,CASSLEHGAASNEKLFF
once,TRBD2,TRBV2,TRBJ2-3,TGTGCCAGCAGTGCTAGGGGCGGGAGCACCACAGATACGCAGTATTTT,CASSARGGSTTDTQYF
-,TRBD2,TRBV7-3,TRBJ2-1,TGTGCCAGCAGCTTGCGGAGGGAGGGCTACAATGAGCAGTTCTTC,CASSLRREGYNEQFF
-,TRBD1,TRBV28,TRBJ2-7,TGTGCCAGCAGTCCATATCCCCGACAGGGCTTCTACGAGCAGTACTTC,CASSPYPRQGFYEQYF
-,-,TRBV14,TRBJ2-1,TGTGCCAGCAGCACCGGGTTCAATGAGCAGTTCTTC,CASSTGFNEQFF
-,-,TRBV7-3,TRBJ2-1,TGTGCCAGCAGCTTAACTCGGGGGAGCTCCTACAATGAGCAGTTCTTC,CASSLTRGSSYNEQFF
-,-,TRBV4-3,TRBJ1-4,TGCGCCAGCAGCCAAGCCCCCCACGGCGGTAATGAAAAACTGTTTTTT,CASSQAPHGGNEKLFF
-,TRBD1,TRBV5-4,TRBJ1-6,TGTGCCAGCAGCCTCTCGACAGGGCCGATCCCTCTTAATTCACCCCTCCACTTT,CASSLSTGPIPLNSPLHF
-,TRBD2,TRBV7-3,TRBJ2-1,TGTGCCAGTAAGCGGGGGGGCGACTACAATGAGCAGTTCTTC,CASKRGGDYNEQFF
-,TRBD1,TRBV6-5,TRBJ1-2,TGTGCCAGCAGGTTCCGGGACAGGGTATACACCTTC,CASRFRDRVYTF
-,-,TRBV20-1,TRBJ1-1,TGCAGTGCTCGAAGTCGGACTGAAGCTTTCTTT,CSARSRTEAFF
few,-,TRBV6-1,TRBJ2-5,TGTGCCAGCAGTGAAGCCCTCGAGACCCAGTACTTC,CASSEALETQYF
-,-,TRBV27,TRBJ2-1,TGTGCCAGCAGTTTATCGAGGGCCGGGCTAGCGCATGAGCAGTTCTTC,CASSLSRAGLAHEQFF
-,-,TRBV29-1,TRBJ1-5,TGCAGAGTTGAAGATAGTGGTCAGCCCCAGCATTTT,CRVEDSGQPQHF
-,-,TRBV7-2,TRBJ1-5,TGTGCCAGCAGCCCCCAAGGAGGAACGAGCAATCAGCCCCAGCATTTT,CASSPQGGTSNQPQHF
-,-,TRBV6-1,TRBJ1-5,TGTGCCAGCGAACAGGGCCCTTGGCAGCCCCAGCATTTT,CASEQGPWQPQHF
-,TRBD1,TRBV9,TRBJ1-3,TGTGCCAGCAGCCCGAGACAGGGCTCTGGAAACACCATATATTTT,CASSPRQGSGNTIYF
once,TRBD2,TRBV5-6,TRBJ2-7,TGTGCCAGCAGCTTCGCTAGCGGGGGGTTCCACTACGAGCAGTACTTC,CASSFASGGFHYEQYF
few,-,TRBV7-6,TRBJ1-4,TGTGCCAGCAGCTCACCAAATCAGGGGCAAAAACTGTTTTTT,CASSSPNQGQKLFF
-,-,TRBV5-1,TRBJ2-3,TGCGCCAGTCAGAAAAGCGCCACTAGCACAGATACGCAGTATTTT,CASQKSATSTDTQYF
-,-,TRBV4-2,TRBJ1-1,TGTGCCAGCAGCCAAGACGCGGGAGAGGGGAGCACTGAAGCTTTCTTT,CASSQDAGEGSTEAFF
-,TRBD1,TRBV19,TRBJ2-7,TGTGCCAGTAGTATAGCGGCGACAGGGATCTACGAGCAGTACTTC,CASSIAATGIYEQYF
-,TRBD2,TRBV10-2,TRBJ2-1,TGCGCCAGCAGTGTGGGACTAGCGGAATACAATGAGCAGTTCTTC,CASSVGLAEYNEQFF
few,TRBD1,TRBV30,TRBJ1-5,TGTGCCTGGAGTACGGGACAGGGGGAACAGCCCCAGCATTTT,CAWSTGQGEQPQHF
-,TRBD1,TRBV18,TRBJ1-6,TGTGCCAGCTCATCAACAGGGGCCGCCGTGAATTCACCCCTCCACTTT,CASSSTGAAVNSPLHF
-,-,TRBV9,TRBJ1-3,TGTGCCAGCAGCGTAGAGGTCCGGGGCTCTGGAAACACCATATATTTT,CASSVEVRGSGNTIYF
-,TRBD1,TRBV19,TRBJ2-1,TGTGCCAGTAGTATCCGGGACAGGGTTAAACATGTCAATGAGCAGTTCTTC,CASSIRDRVKHVNEQFF
-,-,TRBV14,TRBJ1-1,TGTGCCAGCAGCCAATTAGGGGCGAGGAGTGAAGCTTTCTTT,CASSQLGARSEAFF
-,TRBD1,TRBV5-1,TRBJ1-6,TGCGCCAGCAGCTTAGGACAGGGGAGTAATTCACCCCTCCACTTT,CASSLGQGSNSPLHF
-,-,TRBV6-1,TRBJ1-1,TGTGCCAGCAGTGAATTTGCGGGGGCGGTTTCTGAAGCTTTCTTT,CASSEFAGAVSEAFF
-,-,TRBV5-1,TRBJ2-3,TGCGCCAGCAGCTCCCCGGGCACAGATACGCAGTATTTT,CASSSPGTDTQYF
-,-,TRBV6-1,TRBJ2-5,TGTGCCAGCAGTGTGGGAACAGGCTCATACCAAGAGACCCAGTACTTC,CASSVGTGSYQETQYF
-,TRBD1,TRBV28,TRBJ2-7,TGTGCCAGCAGTTCGCGGGACAGGCATCGGCTCTACGAGCAGTACTTC,CASSSRDRHRLYEQYF
-,-,TRBV10-3,TRBJ1-2,TGTGCCATCAGTGACAGGGCGGGGGGGCATGGCTACACCTTC,CAISDRAGGHGYTF
once,-,TRBV6-5,TRBJ1-6,TGTGCCAGCAGTTACTCGGGTGGGACTCATTCACCCCTCCACTTT,CASSYSGGTHSPLHF
-,TRBD2,TRBV5-8,TRBJ2-6,TGTGCCAGCAGTCCGGAAGCGGGAGAATCAGGGGCCAACGTCCTGACTTTC,CASSPEAGESGANVLTF
-,-,TRBV4-3,TRBJ1-6,TGCGCCAGCAGCCAAACCTACAGGGTCGGGGGGTACCCTTATAATTCACCCCTCCACTTT,CASSQTYRVGGYPYNSPLHF
-,TRBD2,TRBV4-3,TRBJ2-5,TGCGCCAGCAGCCAACTCCTAGCGGGGGGGGAGACCCAGTACTTC,CASSQLLAGGETQYF
-,-,TRBV5-1,TRBJ2-5,TGCGCCAGCAGCTTGACGCCACCCAGCCAAGAGACCCAGTACTTC,CASSLTPPSQETQYF
-,TRBD1,TRBV19,TRBJ1-4,TGTGCCAGTAGTGCGTGGGACAGCCTCCCTGAAAAACTGTTTTTT,CASSAWDSLPEKLFF
-,TRBD1,TRBV4-1,TRBJ1-5,TGCGCCAGCAGCCGACTAGGGACAGATCAGCCCCAGCATTTT,CASSRLGTDQPQHF
-,-,TRBV21-1,TRBJ2-1,TGTGCCAGCTCAGGTTGGAGGGGCGATGAGCAGTTCTTC,CASSGWRGDEQFF
-,TRBD1,TRBV19,TRBJ2-3,TGTGCCAGTAGTGCCGGGACGACAGGGACGCAGTATTTT,CASSAGTTGTQYF